A selection of T cell receptor beta chains follows, all from one sample in a study of blood T cell repertoires in COVID-19. This table comes from immunoSEQ multiplex PCR, and its TCRdb copy is limited to in-frame clones, with some not included. The sample holds more than 200,000 clones; about 90% are singletons and the top ten take roughly 4%. The sample comprised PBMCs or T cells enriched from blood (not recorded which). Source of these receptors: a woman aged 30 to 39 with acute COVID-19. The CDR3 runs from the conserved cysteine through the conserved F or W. Each record gives: clone size, V gene, D gene, J gene, CDR3 DNA, CDR3 protein. D genes are given only for firm matches. The listing skips clone size in some rows; elsewhere it reads once, few, many or a size class.

clone size: -; V gene: TRBV11-2; D gene: TRBD1; J gene: TRBJ1-5; CDR3 DNA: TGTGCCAGCAGTCGAGGACCCTCAGGGGGCGGTCAGCCCCAGCATTTT; CDR3 protein: CASSRGPSGGGQPQHF
clone size: -; V gene: TRBV5-6; D gene: -; J gene: TRBJ1-2; CDR3 DNA: TGTGCCAGCAGCGTACAGGGAGTGCAGGGTGGCTACACCTTC; CDR3 protein: CASSVQGVQGGYTF
clone size: -; V gene: TRBV5-1; D gene: -; J gene: TRBJ2-2; CDR3 DNA: TGCGCCAGCAGCTTTTCTCCCTACACAGCGAACACCGGGGAGCTGTTTTTT; CDR3 protein: CASSFSPYTANTGELFF
clone size: few; V gene: TRBV29-1; D gene: -; J gene: TRBJ2-1; CDR3 DNA: TGCAGCGTTGTGGGCCGGAGGAATGAGCAGTTCTTC; CDR3 protein: CSVVGRRNEQFF
clone size: -; V gene: TRBV11-2; D gene: TRBD2; J gene: TRBJ2-1; CDR3 DNA: TGTGCCAGCAGCCCACTAGCGGGGGGACCCTACAATGAGCAGTTCTTC; CDR3 protein: CASSPLAGGPYNEQFF
clone size: -; V gene: TRBV9; D gene: TRBD1; J gene: TRBJ1-2; CDR3 DNA: TGTGCCAGCAGCCTCCAGCAGGGGGGAGATGGCTACACCTTC; CDR3 protein: CASSLQQGGDGYTF
clone size: -; V gene: TRBV9; D gene: TRBD1; J gene: TRBJ1-1; CDR3 DNA: TGTGCCAGCAGCATAATGACAGGGGGAGGTACTGAAGCTTTCTTT; CDR3 protein: CASSIMTGGGTEAFF
clone size: once; V gene: TRBV10-3; D gene: -; J gene: TRBJ1-4; CDR3 DNA: TGTGCCATCAGAGGCGGTAATGAAAAACTGTTTTTT; CDR3 protein: CAIRGGNEKLFF
clone size: -; V gene: TRBV15; D gene: TRBD1; J gene: TRBJ1-1; CDR3 DNA: TGTGCCACCAGCGCCGACAGGGGGAACACTGAAGCTTTCTTT; CDR3 protein: CATSADRGNTEAFF
clone size: -; V gene: TRBV10-1; D gene: TRBD1; J gene: TRBJ1-2; CDR3 DNA: TGCGCCAGCAGTGTCGACAGGGAATATGGCTACACCTTC; CDR3 protein: CASSVDREYGYTF
clone size: -; V gene: TRBV18; D gene: -; J gene: TRBJ1-3; CDR3 DNA: TGTGCCAGCTCACCATTCCTGCCGGGGGGTGCTTTCTCTGGAAACACCATATATTTT; CDR3 protein: CASSPFLPGGAFSGNTIYF
clone size: -; V gene: TRBV24-1; D gene: TRBD1; J gene: TRBJ2-2; CDR3 DNA: TGTGCCACCAGTGATTTAGGGACAGTGAACACCGGGGAGCTGTTTTTT; CDR3 protein: CATSDLGTVNTGELFF
clone size: -; V gene: TRBV10-2; D gene: -; J gene: TRBJ1-6; CDR3 DNA: TGCGCCAGCAGTGAGTCGCAGGTCTCCTATAATTCACCCCTCCACTTT; CDR3 protein: CASSESQVSYNSPLHF
clone size: once; V gene: TRBV28; D gene: -; J gene: TRBJ1-5; CDR3 DNA: TGTGCCAGCAGCCTCTTAGTTAGCAATCAGCCCCAGCATTTT; CDR3 protein: CASSLLVSNQPQHF
clone size: -; V gene: TRBV19; D gene: -; J gene: TRBJ2-2; CDR3 DNA: TGTGCCAGTAGTATAGGGGGTAGCGGTAACACCGGGGAGCTGTTTTTT; CDR3 protein: CASSIGGSGNTGELFF
clone size: -; V gene: TRBV24-1; D gene: TRBD1; J gene: TRBJ1-5; CDR3 DNA: TGTGCCACCAGTGACCCAGGGGGTGGTCAGCCCCAGCATTTT; CDR3 protein: CATSDPGGGQPQHF
clone size: -; V gene: TRBV5-1; D gene: TRBD1; J gene: TRBJ1-2; CDR3 DNA: TGCGCCAGCAGCGACTGGGACAGGGAGGGTTATGGCTACACCTTC; CDR3 protein: CASSDWDREGYGYTF
clone size: -; V gene: TRBV3-1/TRBV3-2; D gene: -; J gene: TRBJ2-7; CDR3 DNA: TGTGCCAGCAGCCAAGAAGGCGGCGTGCGGGGTGGGCCCTACGAGCAGTACTTC; CDR3 protein: CASSQEGGVRGGPYEQYF
clone size: -; V gene: TRBV6-6; D gene: -; J gene: TRBJ2-4; CDR3 DNA: TGTGCCAGCAGTTACTCGAGGCCCGGGTTGGACATTCAGTACTTC; CDR3 protein: CASSYSRPGLDIQYF
clone size: few; V gene: TRBV7-8; D gene: -; J gene: TRBJ1-5; CDR3 DNA: TGTGCCAGCAGCTTAACGGGGGGATCCGGGACGACCCTTTCCAATCAGCCCCAGCATTTT; CDR3 protein: CASSLTGGSGTTLSNQPQHF
clone size: -; V gene: TRBV5-4; D gene: TRBD1; J gene: TRBJ2-2; CDR3 DNA: TGTGCCAGCAGCAGGGACAGGGGCACCGGGGAGCTGTTTTTT; CDR3 protein: CASSRDRGTGELFF
clone size: -; V gene: TRBV20-1; D gene: -; J gene: TRBJ1-5; CDR3 DNA: TGCAGTGCTGGCCTGCCCCAGCATTTT; CDR3 protein: CSAGLPQHF
clone size: once; V gene: TRBV18; D gene: -; J gene: TRBJ1-1; CDR3 DNA: TGTGCCAGCTTTGTGGGCCTGAACACTGAAGCTTTCTTT; CDR3 protein: CASFVGLNTEAFF
clone size: -; V gene: TRBV29-1; D gene: -; J gene: TRBJ1-1; CDR3 DNA: TGCAGCGTTGTTGGGGGGGCTCGGGTCACTGAAGCTTTCTTT; CDR3 protein: CSVVGGARVTEAFF
clone size: -; V gene: TRBV5-1; D gene: TRBD2; J gene: TRBJ2-1; CDR3 DNA: TGCGCCAGCAGCTCGTCCCTTAGCGGGGGGTCATACAATGAGCAGTTCTTC; CDR3 protein: CASSSSLSGGSYNEQFF
clone size: -; V gene: TRBV5-4; D gene: -; J gene: TRBJ2-1; CDR3 DNA: TGTGCCAGCAGCTCCCTAGCGAATGAGCAGTTCTTC; CDR3 protein: CASSSLANEQFF
clone size: -; V gene: TRBV6-2/TRBV6-3; D gene: -; J gene: TRBJ1-2; CDR3 DNA: TGTGCCAGCAGCTTCGACAGGATAAGGGGCTACACCTTC; CDR3 protein: CASSFDRIRGYTF
clone size: -; V gene: TRBV6-1; D gene: -; J gene: TRBJ2-2; CDR3 DNA: TGTGCCAGCAGTGGGCCAGGGCCCAACGCGAACACCGGGGAGCTGTTTTTT; CDR3 protein: CASSGPGPNANTGELFF